These 11 T cell receptor beta chains came from one sample sequenced in a study of blood T cell repertoires in COVID-19. Libraries were prepared by immunoSEQ multiplex PCR; TCRdb keeps only in-frame clonotypes and omits some of them. The table has approximately 200,000 clones, less than 90% seen once; the top ten hold 1.1%. The source material was peripheral blood. These receptors all come from a man in his thirties or forties with acute or convalescent COVID-19.

This chain uses TRBV7-2 with TRBJ1-5, with 9 nucleotides matching TRBD1. V shed 5 bases, J shed 4 bases, and the junction held 6 bases outside the gene matches. Germline loops: CDR1 SGHTA, CDR2 FQGNSA. CDR3 size: 15 residues. CDR3 nucleotides: TGTGCCAGCAGCCTACAGGGGGCAGTTAATCAGCCCCAGCATTTT. Translating it yields CASSLQGAVNQPQHF.

The V gene is TRBV7-2, the J gene TRBJ1-5, with 8 bases identical to TRBD1. V lost 5 bases and J lost 2; bases outside the gene matches: 5. Germline V gives CDR1 SGHTA, CDR2 FQGNSA. CDR3 length: 15 residues. CDR3 loop: CASSPGQGGNQPQHF. CDR3 sequence (DNA): TGTGCCAGCAGCCCCGGACAGGGCGGCAATCAGCCCCAGCATTTT.

The rearrangement links TRBV28 to TRBJ1-5, with 9 bases fitting TRBD1. V was pared by 5 bases and J by 9 bases, with 11 bases of the junction left unmatched. CDR3 length equals 15 residues. Germline V gives CDR1 MDHEN, CDR2 SYDVKM. The CDR3 coding sequence is TGTGCCAGCAGTCGCCGGGACAGGGCCATATGGCCCCAGCATTTT. It encodes CASSRRDRAIWPQHF.

This clone was recorded a few times. This chain links TRBV5-1 with TRBJ1-2, with 7 bases fitting TRBD1. The V gene's germline CDR1 is SGHRS and CDR2 YFSETQ. The length of the CDR3 is 15 residues. The V segment lost 4 bases and the J segment 2 bases; nucleotides outside the gene matches: 8. CDR3 amino acids: CASSLTGVRNYGYTF. Here the CDR3 DNA reads TGCGCCAGCAGCCTTACAGGGGTCCGAAACTATGGCTACACCTTC.

The gene calls are TRBV18 and TRBJ1-1; 7 positions agree with TRBD1. Looked up from germline, CDR1 is KGHSH and CDR2 is LQKENI. The length of the CDR3 is 14 residues. V gave up 1 base and J gave up 10 bases; unmatched junction bases: 9. DNA of the CDR3: TGTGCCAGCTCACCACGGGTCGACAGGGTTTTAGCTTTCTTT. Translating it yields CASSPRVDRVLAFF.

The chain combines TRBV4-2 with TRBJ2-1; 11 bases agree with TRBD2. The germline V gene encodes CDR1 LGHNA and CDR2 YNFKEQ. The ends lost 3 bases at V and 7 bases at J; junction bases unmatched: 8. The CDR3 runs 16 residues. CDR3: CASSQVAGGRINEQFF. The DNA for the CDR3 is TGTGCCAGCAGCCAGGTAGCGGGGGGGAGAATAAATGAGCAGTTCTTC.

The J gene is TRBJ2-7, the V gene TRBV24-1; D is uncertain. Germline CDR1 KGHDR, CDR2 SFDVKD. Trimming removed 6 bases at V and 7 bases at J, with 9 bases between. This CDR3 has 11 amino acids. The CDR3 region is CATSYSGEQYF. DNA of the CDR3: TGTGCCACCAGTTATTCAGGAGAGCAGTACTTC.

V usage is TRBV28 and J usage is TRBJ1-6, with D possibly matching TRBD1 (6 bases). This CDR3 contains 16 residues. V gave up 7 bases and J gave up 9 bases, with 22 bases separating them. In germline, CDR1 is MDHEN, CDR2 SYDVKM. CDR3 DNA: TGTGCCAGCAACCACGAGGGATCAGGGGCCGCTTCACCCCTCCACTTT. Residues: CASNHEGSGAASPLHF.

This chain uses TRBV6-6 with TRBJ2-5; 7 nucleotides align to TRBD1. The germline gives CDR1 MNHNY, CDR2 SVGAGI (reference sequence). The CDR3 is 15 amino acids. V lost 6 bases to trimming and J lost 2 bases; unmatched junction nucleotides: 9. The CDR3 DNA sequence: TGTGCCAGCAGCTCCATCCGGGACAGTCAAGAGACCCAGTACTTC. Its protein product is CASSSIRDSQETQYF.

The chain joins TRBV5-4 to TRBJ2-5; 7 bases align to TRBD2. This CDR3 has 12 residues. After removal of 5 bases from V and 4 bases from J, the junction contained 2 bases not matched to a gene. CDR1 and CDR2 from the germline V gene are SGHNT and YYREEE (reference sequence). The CDR3 region is CASSRGGETQYF. As DNA, the CDR3 is TGTGCCAGCAGTCGCGGGGGAGAGACCCAGTACTTC.

The chain recombines TRBV7-9 with TRBJ2-3; no clear D gene. V was trimmed by 2 bases and J by 4 bases, leaving 13 bases between them. CDR3 length: 15 amino acids. Germline CDR1 is SEHNR and CDR2 is FQNEAQ (reference sequence). The CDR3 is CASSLRRIQADTQYF. The CDR3 DNA is TGTGCCAGCAGCTTACGACGGATTCAGGCAGATACGCAGTATTTT.